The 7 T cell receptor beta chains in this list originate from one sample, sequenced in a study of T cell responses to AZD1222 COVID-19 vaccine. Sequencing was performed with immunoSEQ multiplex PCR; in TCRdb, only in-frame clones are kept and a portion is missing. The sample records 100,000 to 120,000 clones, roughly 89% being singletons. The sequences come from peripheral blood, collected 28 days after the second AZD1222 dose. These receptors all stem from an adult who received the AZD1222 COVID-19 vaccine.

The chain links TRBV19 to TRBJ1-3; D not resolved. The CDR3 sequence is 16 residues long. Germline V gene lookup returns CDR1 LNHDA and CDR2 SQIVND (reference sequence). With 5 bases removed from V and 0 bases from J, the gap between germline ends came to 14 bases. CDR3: CASSPKGLNSGNTIYF. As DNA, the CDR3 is TGTGCCAGTAGTCCGAAGGGCCTCAACTCTGGAAACACCATATATTTT.

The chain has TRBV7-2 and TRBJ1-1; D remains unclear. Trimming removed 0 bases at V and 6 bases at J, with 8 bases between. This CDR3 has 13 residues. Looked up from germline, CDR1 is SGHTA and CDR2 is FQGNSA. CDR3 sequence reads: CASSLARVSEAFF. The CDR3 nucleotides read TGTGCCAGCAGCTTAGCGCGGGTCTCTGAAGCTTTCTTT.

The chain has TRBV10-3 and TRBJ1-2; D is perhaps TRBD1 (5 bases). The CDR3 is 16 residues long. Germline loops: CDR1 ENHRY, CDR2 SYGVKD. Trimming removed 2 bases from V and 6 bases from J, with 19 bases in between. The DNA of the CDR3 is TGTGCCATCAGTGAGAAGGGGCCCCCCGCCGGGGATGGCTACACCTTC. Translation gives CAISEKGPPAGDGYTF.

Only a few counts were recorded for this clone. CDR3 region: CASSEFEQGGEKLFF. The DNA of the CDR3 is TGTGCCAGCAGTGAATTCGAACAGGGAGGGGAAAAACTGTTTTTT. The chain carries TRBV2 and TRBJ1-4; perhaps TRBD1 as D (6 bases). The CDR3 extends over 15 amino acids. Germline V gene lookup returns CDR1 SNHLY and CDR2 FYNNEI. Trimming cost V 2 bases and J 8 bases, with 15 bases left between them. Based on the CDR3 plus reference TRBV2 and TRBJ1-4, the full variable domain is EPEVTQTPSHQVTQMGQEVILRCVPISNHLYFYWYRQILGQKVEFLVSFYNNEISEKSEIFDDQFSVERPDGSNFTLKIRSTKLEDSAMYFCASSEFEQGGEKLFFGSGTQLSVL.

For the CDR3, the DNA is TGCGCCAGCAGTTCCGGGACTCCTGGCCTACAGCAGTACTTC. Translation gives CASSSGTPGLQQYF. This chain uses TRBV10-2 with TRBJ2-7, with D tentatively TRBD2 (6 bases). Germline V lookup: CDR1 WSHSY, CDR2 SAAADI. Trimming took 5 bases from V and 8 from J, leaving 19 bases between them. CDR3 length: 14 residues.

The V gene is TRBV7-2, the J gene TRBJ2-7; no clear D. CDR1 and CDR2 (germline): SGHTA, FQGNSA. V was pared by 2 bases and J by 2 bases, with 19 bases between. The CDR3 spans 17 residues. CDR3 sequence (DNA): TGTGCCAGCAGCTTACTGGCTCAAGGCCTTTCTCCCTACGAGCAGTACTTC. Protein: CASSLLAQGLSPYEQYF.

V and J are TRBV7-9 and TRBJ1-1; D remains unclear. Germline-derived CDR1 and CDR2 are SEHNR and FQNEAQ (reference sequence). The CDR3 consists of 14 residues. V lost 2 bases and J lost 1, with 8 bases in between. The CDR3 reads CASSLSLGNTEAFF. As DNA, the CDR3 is TGTGCCAGCAGCTTAAGCCTGGGGAACACTGAAGCTTTCTTT.